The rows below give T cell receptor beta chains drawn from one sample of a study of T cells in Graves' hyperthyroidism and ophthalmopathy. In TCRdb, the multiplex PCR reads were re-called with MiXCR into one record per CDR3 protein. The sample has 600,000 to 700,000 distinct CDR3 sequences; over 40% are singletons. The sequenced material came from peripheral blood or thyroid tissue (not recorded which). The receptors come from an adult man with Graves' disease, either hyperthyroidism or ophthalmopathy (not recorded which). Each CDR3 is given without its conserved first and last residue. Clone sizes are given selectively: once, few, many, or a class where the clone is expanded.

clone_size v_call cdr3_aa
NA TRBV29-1 SVVDSVYGYT
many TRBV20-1 SALGQGMNTEAF
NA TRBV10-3 AISEIEDQPQH
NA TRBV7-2 ASRPSAGVEKLF
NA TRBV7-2 ASRHSPQGVQTYEQY
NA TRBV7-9 ASSRAQPPNEKLF
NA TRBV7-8 ASSSERGTETQH
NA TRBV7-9 ASSPTTGWGQPQH
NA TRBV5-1 ASSLVVGLAGVETQY
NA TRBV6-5 ASSLGANDSPLH
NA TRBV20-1 SARFIRRGRETQY
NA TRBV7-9 ASSVEGGPIGELF
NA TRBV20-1 SAVTSGKETQY
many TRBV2 ASIGTAVANVLT
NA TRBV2 AGSGVDQPQH
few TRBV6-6 ASSELSATSGSIYEQY
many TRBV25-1 ASSGRQLDQPQH
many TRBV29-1 SVEDSSGNGYT
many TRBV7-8 ASSLHISGANVLT
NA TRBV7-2 ASSPDPYTQY
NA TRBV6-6 ASRTVNTGELF
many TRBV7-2 ASSPYGTYGYT
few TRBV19 ASRRGPSGTNTGELF
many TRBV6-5 ATGLAVETQY
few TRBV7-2 ASSPYGGVDNQPQH
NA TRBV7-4 ASSQEHGVGSPLH
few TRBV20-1 SARDSRMKETQY
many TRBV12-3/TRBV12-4 ASRRTGGNQPQH
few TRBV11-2 ASSPGAEEWNTEAF
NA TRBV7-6 ASSLRQGDEQY
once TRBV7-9 ASSDPSLGGFGEQY
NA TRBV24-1 ATSEPTSGIETQY
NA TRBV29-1 SATPTSAGSYEQY
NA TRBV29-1 SITLFGNQPQH
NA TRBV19 ASSPGGQSNQPQH
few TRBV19 ASSMRTNRAEAF
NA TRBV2 ASKASENTGELF
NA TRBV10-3 AISFRPGDGELF
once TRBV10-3 AISDRDMLNTGELF
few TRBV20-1 SAKEGSTEAF
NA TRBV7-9 ASSFGTRETQY
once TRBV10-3 TSKGGKSGDQETQY
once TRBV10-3 AISEVAGSSYEQY
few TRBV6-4 ASSDDRPPYGYT
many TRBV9 ASSVRDYNEKLF
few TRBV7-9 ASSPEEGTGTEAF
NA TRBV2 ASGGTGKEKLF
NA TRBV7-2 ASRAGRNSPLH
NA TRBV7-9 ASSLKAGQRAF
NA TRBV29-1 SVVQGSTGELF
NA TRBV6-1 ASSERDRGDTEAF
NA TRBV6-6 ASSYSGTAIYEQY
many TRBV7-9 ASSLGQKLF
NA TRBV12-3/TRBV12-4 ASSPGPLGEQY
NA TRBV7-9 ASSLEHLPQETQY
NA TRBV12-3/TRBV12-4 ASSPSGTSAEETQY
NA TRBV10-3 ASSPRTEVTEQY
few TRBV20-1 SARKTLRDGEQY
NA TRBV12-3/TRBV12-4 ASSVSDRNYGYT
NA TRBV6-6 ASSQGGNNQPQH